The T cell receptor (beta chain) under discussion was sequenced for a study of human T cells and chemical hapten exposure. Study information: Mostly female patients had alopecia areata, totalis or universalis. Study-wide results and limits: Sensitizing to DPC left TCRs with a frequency above 1 in 1000 unaltered.

Noted time point: patch test 2, 6 weeks after DPC sensitization. Treatment described: therapeutic diphenylcyclopropenone sensitization with weekly scalp DPC. Many counts were recorded for this clonotype. Its target is unknown. TCRdb re-derived calls from the RACE reads in MiXCR, one entry per CDR3 protein. The table shows around 42,000 distinct CDR3 sequences, with approximately 3.5% occurring only once. Germline V gene sequence: CDR1 SGHTA, CDR2 FQGNSA. The CDR3 runs 16 residues. V shed 1 base and J shed 0 bases, with 11 bases lying between them. The sequence came from a man aged 35 to 55 with alopecia areata. Some clones in this sample may be carry-over from other donors' samples. V gene TRBV7-2 combines with J gene TRBJ2-3; D not resolved. The sequencing here drew on whole blood, taken in connection with sensitization to the hapten diphenylcyclopropenone (DPC). DNA of the CDR3: TGTGCCAGCAGCTTAGGTCGGTTGGGAAGCACAGATACGCAGTATTTT. It translates to CASSLGRLGSTDTQYF.